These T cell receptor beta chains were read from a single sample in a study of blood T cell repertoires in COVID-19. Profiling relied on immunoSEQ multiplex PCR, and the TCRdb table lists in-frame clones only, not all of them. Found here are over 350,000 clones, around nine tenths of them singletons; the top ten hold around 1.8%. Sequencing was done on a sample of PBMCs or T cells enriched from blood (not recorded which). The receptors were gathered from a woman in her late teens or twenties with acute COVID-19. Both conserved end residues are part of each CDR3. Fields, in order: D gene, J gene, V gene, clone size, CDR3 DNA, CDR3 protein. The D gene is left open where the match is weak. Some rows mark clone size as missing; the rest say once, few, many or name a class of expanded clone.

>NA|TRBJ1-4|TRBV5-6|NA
TGTGCCAGCAGCTTGGCGGCGGCCGTTAATGAAAAACTGTTTTTT
CASSLAAAVNEKLFF
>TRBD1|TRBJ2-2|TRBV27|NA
TGTGCCAGCAGCGGACAGGGGAACACCGGGGAGCTGTTTTTT
CASSGQGNTGELFF
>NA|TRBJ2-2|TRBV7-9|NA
TGTGCCAGCAGCTCAACACTAAACACCGGGGAGCTGTTTTTT
CASSSTLNTGELFF
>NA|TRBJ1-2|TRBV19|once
TGTGCCAGTAGTCTTAAACTTGCCGTGGATGGCTACACCTTC
CASSLKLAVDGYTF
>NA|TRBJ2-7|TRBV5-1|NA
TGCGCCAGCAGCTTGTCAGAGGACGAGCAGTACTTC
CASSLSEDEQYF
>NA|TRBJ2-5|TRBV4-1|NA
TGCGCCAGCAGCCAAGAACCAGGGCGAGAGACCCAGTACTTC
CASSQEPGRETQYF
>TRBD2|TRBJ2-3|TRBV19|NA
TGTGCCAGTAGTCTCCGCCCGGGACTAAGAGTCGATACGCAGTATTTT
CASSLRPGLRVDTQYF
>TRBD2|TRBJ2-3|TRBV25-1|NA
TGTGCCAGCAGTACATGGACTAGCGGTAGCACAGATACGCAGTATTTT
CASSTWTSGSTDTQYF
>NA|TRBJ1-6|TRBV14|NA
TGTGCCAGCAGCCAATTTTCTCAGGGGAATTCACCCCTCCACTTT
CASSQFSQGNSPLHF
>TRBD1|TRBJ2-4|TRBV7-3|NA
TGTGCCAGCAGCCAAAAGACAGGGACCATTCCCCGCATTCAGTACTTC
CASSQKTGTIPRIQYF
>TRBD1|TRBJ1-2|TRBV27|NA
TGTGCCAGCGGGACAGACCTGTATGGCTACACCTTC
CASGTDLYGYTF
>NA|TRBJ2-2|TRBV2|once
TGTGCCAGCCAGCACGGAGACCGTGACTCCGGGGAGCTGTTTTTT
CASQHGDRDSGELFF
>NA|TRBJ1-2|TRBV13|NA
TGTGCCAGCAGCTCTAGCCGTACCCGAAGGGGCTACACCTTC
CASSSSRTRRGYTF
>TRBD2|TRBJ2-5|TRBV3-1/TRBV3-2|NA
TGTGCCAGCAGCCGTGAGGGACTAGCGGCCAACAAAGAGACCCAGTACTTC
CASSREGLAANKETQYF
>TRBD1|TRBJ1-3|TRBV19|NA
TGTGCCAGTAGTACCGAAGACAGGGGGACGAAAGGAAACACCATATATTTT
CASSTEDRGTKGNTIYF
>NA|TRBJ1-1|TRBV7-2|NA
TGTGCCAGCAGCTTAAAGTGGCAGAACACTGAAGCTTTCTTT
CASSLKWQNTEAFF
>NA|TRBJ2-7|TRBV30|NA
TGTGCCTGGAGTAAACAGTTATCCTACGAGCAGTACTTC
CAWSKQLSYEQYF
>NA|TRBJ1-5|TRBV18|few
TGTGCCAGCTCACCGGGGACTGCTAGCAATCAGCCCCAGCATTTT
CASSPGTASNQPQHF
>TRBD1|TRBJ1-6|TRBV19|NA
TGTGCCAGTACCTCTTTCTTCGGGACAGGGGTCAATTCACCCCTCCACTTT
CASTSFFGTGVNSPLHF
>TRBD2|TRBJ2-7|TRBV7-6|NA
TGTGCCAGCAGCCAAAGACTAGCGGGCGACTCCTACGAGCAGTACTTC
CASSQRLAGDSYEQYF
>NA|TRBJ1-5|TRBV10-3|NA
TGTGCCATCAGTGAGTCGAGAAGGGGTAGCAATCAGCCCCAGCATTTT
CAISESRRGSNQPQHF
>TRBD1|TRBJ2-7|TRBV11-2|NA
TGTGCCAGCAGCTTACAGGGGGTGAGGGAGCAGTACTTC
CASSLQGVREQYF
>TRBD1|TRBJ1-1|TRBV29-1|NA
TGCAGCGTTTACCGGGACAGATACACTGAAGCTTTCTTT
CSVYRDRYTEAFF
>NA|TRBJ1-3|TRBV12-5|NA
TGTGCTAGTGGTTTGGTCTTAGGGCAGGGTGATGGAAACACCATATATTTT
CASGLVLGQGDGNTIYF
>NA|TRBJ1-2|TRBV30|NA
TGTGCCTGGAGTGTTTATGCTCCGGGTAACTATGGCTACACCTTC
CAWSVYAPGNYGYTF
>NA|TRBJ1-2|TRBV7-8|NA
TGTGCCAGCAGCAGCTCCTCTAGAGGCTACACCTTC
CASSSSSRGYTF
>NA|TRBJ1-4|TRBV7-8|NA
TGTGCCAGCAGCTCCGGAGTAGGGGCTAATGAAAAACTGTTTTTT
CASSSGVGANEKLFF
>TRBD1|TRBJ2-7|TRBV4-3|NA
TGCGCCAGCAGCCAAACGATAGACAGGGCCTACGAGCAGTACTTC
CASSQTIDRAYEQYF
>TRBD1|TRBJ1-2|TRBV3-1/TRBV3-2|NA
TGTGCCAGCAGCCAAGGGGACAGGATCTACACCTTC
CASSQGDRIYTF
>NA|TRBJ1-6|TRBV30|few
TGTGCCTGGACTAGGGGTAACTCACCCCTCCACTTT
CAWTRGNSPLHF
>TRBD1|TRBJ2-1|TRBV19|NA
TGTGCCAGTACTAAGGACAGGGTTTCTACCAATGAGCAGTTCTTC
CASTKDRVSTNEQFF
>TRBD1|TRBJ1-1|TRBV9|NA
TGTGCCAGCAGCCTCCGGACAGGGCCAGACACTGAAGCTTTCTTT
CASSLRTGPDTEAFF
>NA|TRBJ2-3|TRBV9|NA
TGTGCCAGCAGCGTAGACGGGAGCGTCCCGGATACGCAGTATTTT
CASSVDGSVPDTQYF
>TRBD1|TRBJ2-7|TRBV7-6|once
TGTGCCAGCAGCTTAGAAGACAGGGCGAACGAGCAGTACTTC
CASSLEDRANEQYF
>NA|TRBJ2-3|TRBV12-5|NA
TGTGCTAGTGCCGGAGGGGGCGCGAATACGCAGTATTTT
CASAGGGANTQYF
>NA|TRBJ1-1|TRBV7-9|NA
TGTGCCAGCAGCTCGAGGAAGGCGCGGACTGAAGCTTTCTTT
CASSSRKARTEAFF
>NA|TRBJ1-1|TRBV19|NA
TGTGCCAGTACCACCCCCGGGGGATCTGAAGCTTTCTTT
CASTTPGGSEAFF
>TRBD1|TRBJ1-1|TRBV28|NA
TGTGCCAGCAGTTTTAACAGGGGTATAACTGAAGCTTTCTTT
CASSFNRGITEAFF
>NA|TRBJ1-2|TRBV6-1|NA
TGTGCCAGCAGTGAAAATTCTGGGCTCTATGGCTACACCTTC
CASSENSGLYGYTF
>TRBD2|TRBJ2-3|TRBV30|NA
TGTGCCAGCTTGGGACTAGCGGGAGGACCCGATACGCAGTATTTT
CASLGLAGGPDTQYF
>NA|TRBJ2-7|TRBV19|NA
TGTGCCAGTAGTATAGGGCGGGACAGCCTCGAGCAGTACTTC
CASSIGRDSLEQYF
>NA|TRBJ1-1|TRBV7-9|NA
TGTGCCAGCAGCGTTGCGGGGGTTCTGAACACTGAAGCTTTCTTT
CASSVAGVLNTEAFF
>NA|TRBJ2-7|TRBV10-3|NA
TGTGCCATCAGTGAGTCCAACGGTCTTTACGAGCAGTACTTC
CAISESNGLYEQYF
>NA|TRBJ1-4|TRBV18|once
TGTGCCAGCTCACCCAGACAGCCTGCAACTAATGAAAAACTGTTTTTT
CASSPRQPATNEKLFF
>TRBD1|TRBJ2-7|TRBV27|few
TGTGCCAGCAAACAGGGGAACTCCTACGAGCAGTACTTC
CASKQGNSYEQYF